This T cell receptor (beta chain) is from a study of regulatory and conventional T cells in breast cancer. Unmatched junction bases numbered 9, after V lost 7 bases and J lost 3 bases. CDR1 and CDR2 from the germline V gene are MNHNS and SASEGT. The CDR3 sequence is 17 residues long. Each CDR3 protein gets one entry after TCRdb re-called the PCR reads with MiXCR. The sample lists about 16,000 distinct CDR3 sequences; approximately 32% were seen once. Sequences were obtained from conventional T cells from blood. The clonotype comes from a female donor in good health. The chain recombines TRBV6-1 with TRBJ2-1; TRBD2 agrees at 13 bases. CDR3 in amino acids: CASIGLAGAPFYNEQFF. CDR3 nucleotides: TGTGCCAGCATCGGACTAGCGGGGGCCCCCTTCTACAATGAGCAGTTCTTC.